This T cell receptor beta chain comes out of a study of CD8 T cells in Susac syndrome. The wider study: Within the group of sequenced Susac syndrome patients, more than five had active disease and about 8 were in remission. At blood draw, Susac syndrome patients were therapy-naive, on corticosteroids, or on intravenous immunoglobulin alone.

About 0.45 to 1 ug RNA was reverse transcribed with random hexamers. Across 54 Vbeta and 13 Jbeta, immunoSEQ multiplex PCR amplified TCR beta CDR3. TCRdb re-derived calls from the immunoSEQ multiplex PCR reads in MiXCR, one entry per CDR3 protein. Found here are some 96,000 distinct CDR3 sequences, around 94% of them singletons; the top ten hold 0.3%. CD8+ and CD4+ blood T cells underwent TCR beta sequencing. This sequence originates from a human donor with Susac syndrome. Sequencing was carried out using CD4+ T cells from PBMCs.

The CDR3 is CASSLDTGRTLWKQYF. The CDR3 coding sequence is TGCGCCAGCAGCTTGGACACGGGACGCACGCTATGGAAGCAGTACTTC. The J gene is TRBJ2-7, the V gene TRBV5-1, with D possibly called TRBD1 or TRBD2 (5 bases each). The CDR3 extends over 16 amino acids. Germline V gene lookup returns CDR1 SGHRS and CDR2 YFSETQ. The germline V and J ends were trimmed by 0 bases and 8 bases, with 21 bases remaining between them.